This T cell receptor (beta chain) was sequenced for a study of T cells in Graves' hyperthyroidism and ophthalmopathy. Study-level points and caveats: Expanded thyroid clonotypes (above 0.001) were mostly also found in blood. The model anticipated ophthalmopathy a median approximately 6.5 months pre-onset.

Amplification yielded TCR beta CDR3 regions, with RNA transcripts as the source. The primer set for the first-round RT-PCR of the TCR CDR3 was HTBI. TCRdb passed the multiplex PCR reads through MiXCR, listing each CDR3 protein once. Of around 660,000 distinct CDR3 sequences in the sample, approximately 42% were seen once. This clonotype was seen more than once but under ten times. Its antigen is unidentified. Lactation, pregnancy, other autoimmune disease or uncontrolled infection led to exclusion of patients. The CDR3 has 17 amino acids. Trimming stripped 5 bases from V and 0 bases from J, with 16 bases between. Germline CDR1 SEHNR, CDR2 FQNEAQ (reference sequence).

This chain connects TRBV7-9 to TRBJ1-4; D is ambiguous. The clonotype comes from an adult man with Graves' disease, either hyperthyroidism or ophthalmopathy (not recorded which). Sequenced input: peripheral blood or thyroid tissue (not recorded which). CDR3 region: CASSPFHGSATNEKLFF. The CDR3 nucleotides are TGTGCCAGCAGCCCATTCCATGGGAGTGCAACTAATGAAAAACTGTTTTTT.